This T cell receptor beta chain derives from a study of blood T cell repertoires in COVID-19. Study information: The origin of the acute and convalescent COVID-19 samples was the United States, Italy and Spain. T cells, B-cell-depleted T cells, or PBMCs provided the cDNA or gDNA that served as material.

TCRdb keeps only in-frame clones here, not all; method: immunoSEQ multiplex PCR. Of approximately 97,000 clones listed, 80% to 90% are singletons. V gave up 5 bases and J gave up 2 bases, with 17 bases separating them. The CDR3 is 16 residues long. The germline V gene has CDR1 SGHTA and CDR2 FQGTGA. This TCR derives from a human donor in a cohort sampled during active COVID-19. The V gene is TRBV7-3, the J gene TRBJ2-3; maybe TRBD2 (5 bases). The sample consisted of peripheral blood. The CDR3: CASSPDSDPATDTQYF. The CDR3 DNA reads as TGTGCCAGCAGCCCGGACTCCGACCCGGCCACAGATACGCAGTATTTT.